The clone carrying this T cell receptor beta chain was observed at least ten times. Its antigen is currently unknown. The data derive from a study of regulatory T cells in long-lasting Graves disease. The overall study: Those with persistent Graves' disease had received antithyroid drugs for over 5 years with positive TSH receptor antibodies.

Libraries of TCR beta came from iRepertoire HTBI primers plus Arm-PCR of CDR3 regions. TCRdb passed the multiplex PCR reads through MiXCR, listing each CDR3 protein once. The table lists 310,000 or so distinct CDR3 sequences, 22% of them singletons. Broader study findings: Persistent disease showed a preference for TRBV28, TRBJ1-2 and TRBJ2-5. Few sampled subjects may have lowered accuracy.

Time point here: persistent/refractory GD, antithyroid drugs over 5 years with positive TRAb. TCR sequences were obtained from RNA taken from PBMCs. A volume of roughly 8.4 milliliters of peripheral blood was collected in EDTA tubes. Germline V lookup: CDR1 SGHTA, CDR2 FQGNSA. The CDR3 contains 12 residues. The V gene lost 5 bases and the J gene lost 8 bases, with 9 bases spanning the gap. J is TRBJ1-4 and V is TRBV7-2; D ambiguous. The clonotype was recovered from a female donor with Graves disease. The sequencing used peripheral blood mononuclear cells (PBMCs), collected when the disease was refractory, from a patient treated with antithyroid drugs. DNA for the CDR3: TGTGCCAGCAGCCCCTCCAGAGAAAAACTGTTTTTT. It translates to CASSPSREKLFF.